Listed below are T cell receptor beta chains from one sample, sequenced in a study of blood T cell repertoires in COVID-19. The table came from immunoSEQ multiplex PCR; TCRdb's copy has only in-frame clones and leaves some out. The sample shows about 200,000 clones, roughly four fifths of them seen only once. Sequencing input: PBMCs or T cells enriched from blood (not recorded which). The receptors originated from a man aged 35 to 55 who had recovered from COVID-19. Both conserved end residues are trimmed from each CDR3. For some rows the clone size is stated as once, few or many, or as a class when expanded; others skip it.

j_call v_call clone_size cdr3_aa
TRBJ2-7 TRBV4-1 - ASSQDRTLRGYEQY
TRBJ2-2 TRBV10-3 few AISVRGKGDTGELF
TRBJ1-1 TRBV3-1/TRBV3-2 - ASSNRQGGTEAF
TRBJ1-2 TRBV19 - ASSLEAFTNYGYT
TRBJ2-4 TRBV20-1 - SASSGRENIQY
TRBJ1-2 TRBV6-5 - ASSYSTGNYGYT
TRBJ2-5 TRBV5-5 - ASSDRNRVEETQY
TRBJ1-1 TRBV21-1 once ASSPGGTGGRNTEAF
TRBJ2-5 TRBV5-1 - ASSLVSGEPQTQY
TRBJ1-5 TRBV10-2 - ASSPSRQNQPQH
TRBJ1-2 TRBV7-8 - ASSPGQGPHGYT
TRBJ1-6 TRBV21-1 - ASSKVYWRDRSSYNSPLH
TRBJ1-5 TRBV4-1 - ASSHPGQGDQPQH